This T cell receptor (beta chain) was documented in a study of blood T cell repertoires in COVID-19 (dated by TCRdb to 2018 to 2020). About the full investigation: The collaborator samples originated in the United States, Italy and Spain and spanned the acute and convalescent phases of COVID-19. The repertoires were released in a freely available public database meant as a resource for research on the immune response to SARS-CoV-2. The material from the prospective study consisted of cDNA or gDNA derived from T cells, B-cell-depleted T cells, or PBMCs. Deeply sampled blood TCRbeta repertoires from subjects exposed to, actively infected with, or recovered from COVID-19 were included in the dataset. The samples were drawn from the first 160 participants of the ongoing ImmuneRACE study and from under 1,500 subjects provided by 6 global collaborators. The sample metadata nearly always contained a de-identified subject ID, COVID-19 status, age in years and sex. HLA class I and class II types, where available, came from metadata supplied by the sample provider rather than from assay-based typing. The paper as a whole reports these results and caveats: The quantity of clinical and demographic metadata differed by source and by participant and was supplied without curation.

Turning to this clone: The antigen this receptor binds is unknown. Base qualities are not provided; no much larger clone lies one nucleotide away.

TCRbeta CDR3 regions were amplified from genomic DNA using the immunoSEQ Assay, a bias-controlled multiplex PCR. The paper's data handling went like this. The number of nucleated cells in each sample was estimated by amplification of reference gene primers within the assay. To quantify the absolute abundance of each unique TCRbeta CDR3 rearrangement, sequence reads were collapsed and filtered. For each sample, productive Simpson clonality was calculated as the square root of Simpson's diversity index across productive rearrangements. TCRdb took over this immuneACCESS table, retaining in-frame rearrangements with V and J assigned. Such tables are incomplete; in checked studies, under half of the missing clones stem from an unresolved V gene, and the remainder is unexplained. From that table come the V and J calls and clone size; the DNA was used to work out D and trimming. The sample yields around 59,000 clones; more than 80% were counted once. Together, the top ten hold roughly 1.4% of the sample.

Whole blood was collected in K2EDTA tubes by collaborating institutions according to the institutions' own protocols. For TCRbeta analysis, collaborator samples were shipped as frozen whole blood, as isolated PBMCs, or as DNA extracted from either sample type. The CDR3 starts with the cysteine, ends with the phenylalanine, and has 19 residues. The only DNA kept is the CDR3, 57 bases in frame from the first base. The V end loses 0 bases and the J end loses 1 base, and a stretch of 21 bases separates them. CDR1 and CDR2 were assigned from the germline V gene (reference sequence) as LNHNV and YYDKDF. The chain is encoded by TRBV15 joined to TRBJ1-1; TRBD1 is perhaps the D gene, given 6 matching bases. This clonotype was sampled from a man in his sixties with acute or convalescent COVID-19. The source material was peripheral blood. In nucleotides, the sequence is TGTGCCACCAGCAGAGACCTAACAGGGCAGGGGTTAGGGAACACTGAAGCTTTCTTT. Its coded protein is CATSRDLTGQGLGNTEAFF.